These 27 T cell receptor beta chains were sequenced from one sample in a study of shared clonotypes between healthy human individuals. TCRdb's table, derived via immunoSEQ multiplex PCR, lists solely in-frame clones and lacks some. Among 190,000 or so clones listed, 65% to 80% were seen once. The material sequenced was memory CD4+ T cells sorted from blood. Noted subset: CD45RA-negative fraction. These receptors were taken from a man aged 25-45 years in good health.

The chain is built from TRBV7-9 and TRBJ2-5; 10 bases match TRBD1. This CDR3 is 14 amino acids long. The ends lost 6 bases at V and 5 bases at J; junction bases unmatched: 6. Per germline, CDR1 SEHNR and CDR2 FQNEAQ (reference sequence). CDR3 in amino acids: CASRHPGQGETQYF. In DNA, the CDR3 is TGTGCCAGCAGGCACCCGGGACAGGGGGAGACCCAGTACTTC.

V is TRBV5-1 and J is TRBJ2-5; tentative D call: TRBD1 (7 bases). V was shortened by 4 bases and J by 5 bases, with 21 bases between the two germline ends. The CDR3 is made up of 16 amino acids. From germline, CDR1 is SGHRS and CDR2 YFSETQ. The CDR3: CASSPTQGRFLETQYF. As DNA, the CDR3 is TGCGCCAGCAGCCCTACACAGGGGAGGTTTTTGGAGACCCAGTACTTC.

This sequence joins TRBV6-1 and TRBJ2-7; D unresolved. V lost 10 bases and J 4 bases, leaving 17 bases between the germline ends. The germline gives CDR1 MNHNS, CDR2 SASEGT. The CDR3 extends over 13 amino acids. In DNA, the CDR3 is TGTGCCACCCCCTCGGATGGGAATTACGAGCAGTACTTC. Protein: CATPSDGNYEQYF.

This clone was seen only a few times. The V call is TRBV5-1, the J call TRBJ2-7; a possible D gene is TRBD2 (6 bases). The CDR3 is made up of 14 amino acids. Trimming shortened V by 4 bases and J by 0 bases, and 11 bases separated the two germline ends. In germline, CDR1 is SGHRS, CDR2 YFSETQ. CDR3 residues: CASSTGTSSYEQYF. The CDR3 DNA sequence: TGCGCCAGCAGCACGGGGACTTCCTCCTACGAGCAGTACTTC.

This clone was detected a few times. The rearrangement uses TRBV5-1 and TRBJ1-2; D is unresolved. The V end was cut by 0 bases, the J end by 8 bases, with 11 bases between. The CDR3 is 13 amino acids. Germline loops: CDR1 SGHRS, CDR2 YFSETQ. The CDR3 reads CASSLVPGQGYTF. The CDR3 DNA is TGCGCCAGCAGCTTGGTGCCAGGTCAGGGCTACACCTTC.

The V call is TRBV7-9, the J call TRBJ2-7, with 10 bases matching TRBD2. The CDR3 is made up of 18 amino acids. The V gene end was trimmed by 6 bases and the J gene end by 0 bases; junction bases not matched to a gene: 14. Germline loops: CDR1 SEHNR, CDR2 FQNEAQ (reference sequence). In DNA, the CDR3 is TGTGCCAGCAGACCCCCCCTCAAGACTAGCGGGTCCTCCTACGAGCAGTACTTC. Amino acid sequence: CASRPPLKTSGSSYEQYF.

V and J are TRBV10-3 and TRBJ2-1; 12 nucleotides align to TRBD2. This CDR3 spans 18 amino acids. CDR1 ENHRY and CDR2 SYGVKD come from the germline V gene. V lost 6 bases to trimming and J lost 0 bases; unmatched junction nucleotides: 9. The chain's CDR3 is CAIRPLAGGPSSYNEQFF. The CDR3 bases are TGTGCCATCAGACCCCTAGCGGGAGGGCCCAGCTCCTACAATGAGCAGTTCTTC.

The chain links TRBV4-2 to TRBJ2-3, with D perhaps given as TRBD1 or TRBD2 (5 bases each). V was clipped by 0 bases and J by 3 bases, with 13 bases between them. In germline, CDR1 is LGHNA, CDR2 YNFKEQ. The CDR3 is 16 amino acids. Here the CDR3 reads CASSQEGRDRTDTQYF. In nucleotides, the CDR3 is TGTGCCAGCAGCCAAGAGGGACGGGATCGTACAGATACGCAGTATTTT.

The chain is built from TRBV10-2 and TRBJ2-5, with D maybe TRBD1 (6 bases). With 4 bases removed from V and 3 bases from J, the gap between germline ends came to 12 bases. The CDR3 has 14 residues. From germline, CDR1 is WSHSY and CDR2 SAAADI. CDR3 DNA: TGCGCCAGCAGTGCCATAGGGGGTAAAGAGACCCAGTACTTC. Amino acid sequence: CASSAIGGKETQYF.

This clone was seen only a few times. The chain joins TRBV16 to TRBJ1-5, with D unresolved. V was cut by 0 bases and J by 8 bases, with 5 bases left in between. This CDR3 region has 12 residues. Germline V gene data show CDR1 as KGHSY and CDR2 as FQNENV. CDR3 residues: CASSQSREPQHF. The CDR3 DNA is TGTGCCAGCAGCCAATCTCGTGAGCCCCAGCATTTT. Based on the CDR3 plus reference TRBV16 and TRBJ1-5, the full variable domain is GEEVAQTPKHLVRGEGQKAKLYCAPIKGHSYVFWYQQVLKNEFKFLISFQNENVFDETGMPKERFSAKCLPNSPCSLEIQATKLEDSAVYFCASSQSREPQHFGDGTRLSIL.

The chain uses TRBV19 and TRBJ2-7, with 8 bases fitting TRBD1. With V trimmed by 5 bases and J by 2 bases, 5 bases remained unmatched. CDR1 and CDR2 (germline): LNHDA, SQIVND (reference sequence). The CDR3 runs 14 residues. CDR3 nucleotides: TGTGCCAGTAGTTTTCCGGGACAGGCCTACGAGCAGTACTTC. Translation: CASSFPGQAYEQYF.

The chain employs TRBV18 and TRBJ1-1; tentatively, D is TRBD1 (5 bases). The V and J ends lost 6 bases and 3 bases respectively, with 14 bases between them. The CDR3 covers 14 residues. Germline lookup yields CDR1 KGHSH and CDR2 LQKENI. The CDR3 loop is CASSPLSGHTEAFF. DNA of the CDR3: TGTGCCAGCTCCCCTCTATCGGGACACACTGAAGCTTTCTTT. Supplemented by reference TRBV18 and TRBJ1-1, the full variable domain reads NAGVMQNPRHLVRRRGQEARLRCSPMKGHSHVYWYRQLPEEGLKFMVYLQKENIIDESGMPKERFSAEFPKEGPSILRIQQVVRGDSAAYFCASSPLSGHTEAFFGQGTRLTVV.

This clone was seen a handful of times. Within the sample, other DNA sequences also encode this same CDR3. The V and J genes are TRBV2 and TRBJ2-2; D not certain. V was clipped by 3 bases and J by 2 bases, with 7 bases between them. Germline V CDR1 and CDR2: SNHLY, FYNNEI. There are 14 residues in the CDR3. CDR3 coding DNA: TGTGCCAGCAGTGAGTCGTCTAACACCGGGGAGCTGTTTTTT. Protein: CASSESSNTGELFF.

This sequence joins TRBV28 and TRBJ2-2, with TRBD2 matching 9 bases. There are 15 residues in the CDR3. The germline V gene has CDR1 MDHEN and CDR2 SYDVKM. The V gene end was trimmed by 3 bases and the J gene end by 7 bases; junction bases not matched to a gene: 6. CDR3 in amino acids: CASSLASGMGGELFF. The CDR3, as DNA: TGTGCCAGCAGTTTGGCTAGCGGGATGGGCGGGGAGCTGTTTTTT.

CDR3 DNA: TGCAGTGCCACATCAAAGGGGACCCAGCATTTT. Amino acids: CSATSKGTQHF. The V and J genes are TRBV20-1 and TRBJ1-5, with D perhaps matching TRBD1 (5 bases). This CDR3 contains 11 residues. V lost 6 bases to trimming and J lost 11 bases, with 14 bases between them. The germline V gene has CDR1 DFQATT and CDR2 SNEGSKA (reference sequence).

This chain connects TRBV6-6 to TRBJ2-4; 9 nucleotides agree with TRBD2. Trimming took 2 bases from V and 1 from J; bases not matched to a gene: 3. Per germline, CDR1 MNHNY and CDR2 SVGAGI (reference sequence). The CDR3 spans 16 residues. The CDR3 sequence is CASSYGSGRAKNIQYF. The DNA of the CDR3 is TGTGCCAGCAGTTACGGAAGCGGGAGGGCCAAAAACATTCAGTACTTC.

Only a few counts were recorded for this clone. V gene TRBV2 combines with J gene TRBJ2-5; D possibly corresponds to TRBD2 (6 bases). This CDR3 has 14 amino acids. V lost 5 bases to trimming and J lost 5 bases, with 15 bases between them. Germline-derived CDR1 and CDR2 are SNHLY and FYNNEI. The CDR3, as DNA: TGTGCCAGCAGTCTCTCGGCGCGGGGTGAGACCCAGTACTTC. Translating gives CASSLSARGETQYF.

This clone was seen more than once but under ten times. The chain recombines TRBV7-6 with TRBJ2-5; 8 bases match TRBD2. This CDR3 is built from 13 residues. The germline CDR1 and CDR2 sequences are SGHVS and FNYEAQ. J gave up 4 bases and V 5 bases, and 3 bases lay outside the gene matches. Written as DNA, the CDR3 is TGTGCCAGCAGCCCTCGGGGGGGAGAGACCCAGTACTTC. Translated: CASSPRGGETQYF.

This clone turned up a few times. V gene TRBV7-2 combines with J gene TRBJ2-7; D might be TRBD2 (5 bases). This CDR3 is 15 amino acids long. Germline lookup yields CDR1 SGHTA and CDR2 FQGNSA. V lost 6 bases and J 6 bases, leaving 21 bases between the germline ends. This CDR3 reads CASSSSEEVISEQYF. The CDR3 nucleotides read TGTGCCAGCAGTTCCTCGGAGGAAGTTATCTCCGAGCAGTACTTC.

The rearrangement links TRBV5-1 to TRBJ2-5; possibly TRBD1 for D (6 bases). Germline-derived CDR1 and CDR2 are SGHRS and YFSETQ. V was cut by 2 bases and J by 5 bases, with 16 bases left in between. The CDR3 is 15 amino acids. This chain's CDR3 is CASSFLGAYGETQYF. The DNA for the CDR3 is TGCGCCAGCAGCTTTTTGGGGGCCTATGGGGAGACCCAGTACTTC.

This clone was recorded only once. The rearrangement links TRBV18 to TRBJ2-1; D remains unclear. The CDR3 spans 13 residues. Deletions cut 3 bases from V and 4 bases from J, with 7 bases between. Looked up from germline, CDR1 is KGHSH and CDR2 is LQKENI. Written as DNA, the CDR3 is TGTGCCAGCTCACCCTACGGGTACAATGAGCAGTTCTTC. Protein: CASSPYGYNEQFF.

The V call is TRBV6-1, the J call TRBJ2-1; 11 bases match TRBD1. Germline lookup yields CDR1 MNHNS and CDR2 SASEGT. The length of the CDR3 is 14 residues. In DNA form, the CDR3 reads TGTGTTGCACACCGGGACAGGGGGTTAGGTGAGCAGTTCTTC. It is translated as CVAHRDRGLGEQFF.

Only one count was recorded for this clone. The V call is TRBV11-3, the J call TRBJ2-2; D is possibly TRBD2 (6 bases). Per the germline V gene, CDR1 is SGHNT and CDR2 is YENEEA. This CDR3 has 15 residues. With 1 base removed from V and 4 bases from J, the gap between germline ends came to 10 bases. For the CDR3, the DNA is TGTGCCAGCAGCTTAGGTCGGAGGGGCACCGGGGAGCTGTTTTTT. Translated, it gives CASSLGRRGTGELFF.

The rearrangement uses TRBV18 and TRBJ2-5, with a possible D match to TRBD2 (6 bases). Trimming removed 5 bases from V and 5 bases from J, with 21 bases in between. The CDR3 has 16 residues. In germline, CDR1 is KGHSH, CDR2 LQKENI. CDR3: CASSTRGGIYVETQYF. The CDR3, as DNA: TGTGCCAGCTCAACCCGGGGCGGGATTTATGTCGAGACCCAGTACTTC.

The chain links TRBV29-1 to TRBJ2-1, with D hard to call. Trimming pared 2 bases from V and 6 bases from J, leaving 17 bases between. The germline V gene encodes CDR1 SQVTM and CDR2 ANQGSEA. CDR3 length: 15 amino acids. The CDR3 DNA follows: TGCAGCGTTGAATATGCGACAACAAGAACCAATGAGCAGTTCTTC. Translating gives CSVEYATTRTNEQFF.

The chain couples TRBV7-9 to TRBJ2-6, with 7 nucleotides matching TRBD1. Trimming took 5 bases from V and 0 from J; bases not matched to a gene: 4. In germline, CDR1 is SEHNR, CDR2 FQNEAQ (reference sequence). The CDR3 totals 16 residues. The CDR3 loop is CASSPGQTSGANVLTF. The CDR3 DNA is TGTGCCAGCAGCCCGGGACAGACCTCTGGGGCCAACGTCCTGACTTTC.

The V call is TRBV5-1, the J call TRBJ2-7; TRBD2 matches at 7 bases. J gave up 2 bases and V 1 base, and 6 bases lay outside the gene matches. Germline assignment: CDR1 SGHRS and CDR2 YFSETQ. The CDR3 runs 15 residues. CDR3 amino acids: CASSLMASGAYEQYF. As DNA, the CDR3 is TGCGCCAGCAGCTTGATGGCTAGCGGAGCCTACGAGCAGTACTTC.